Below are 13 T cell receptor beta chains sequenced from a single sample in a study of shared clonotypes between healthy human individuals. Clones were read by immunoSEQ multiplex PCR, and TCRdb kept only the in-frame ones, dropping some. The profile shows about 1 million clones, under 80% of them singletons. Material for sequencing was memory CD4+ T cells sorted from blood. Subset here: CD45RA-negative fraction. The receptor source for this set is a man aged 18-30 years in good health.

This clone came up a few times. The CDR3 protein is CASSFRIRLADRTDTQYF. The CDR3 region has the DNA TGTGCCAGCAGCTTTCGAATCCGGTTAGCGGACCGCACAGATACGCAGTATTTT. This sequence joins TRBV12-1 and TRBJ2-3; no check of the table's D call, TRBD2, against the DNA was made. TRBV12-1 is a pseudogene segment. The CDR3 is 18 residues long.

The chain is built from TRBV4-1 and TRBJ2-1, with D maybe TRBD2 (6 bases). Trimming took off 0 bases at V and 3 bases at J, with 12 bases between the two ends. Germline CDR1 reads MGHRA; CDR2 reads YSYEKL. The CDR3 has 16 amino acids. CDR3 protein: CASSQDEVAVYNEQFF. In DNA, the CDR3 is TGCGCCAGCAGCCAAGATGAAGTAGCGGTCTACAATGAGCAGTTCTTC.

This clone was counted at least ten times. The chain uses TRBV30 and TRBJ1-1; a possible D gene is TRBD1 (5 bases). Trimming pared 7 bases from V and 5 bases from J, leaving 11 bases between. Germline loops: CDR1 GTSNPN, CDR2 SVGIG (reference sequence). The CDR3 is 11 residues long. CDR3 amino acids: CASTGMTEAFF. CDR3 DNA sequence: TGTGCCTCCACAGGTATGACTGAAGCTTTCTTT. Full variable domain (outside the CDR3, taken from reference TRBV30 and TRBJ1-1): SQTIHQWPATLVQPVGSPLSLECTVEGTSNPNLYWYRQAAGRGLQLLFYSVGIGQISSEVPQNLSASRPQDRQFILSSKKLLLSDSGFYLCASTGMTEAFFGQGTRLTVV.

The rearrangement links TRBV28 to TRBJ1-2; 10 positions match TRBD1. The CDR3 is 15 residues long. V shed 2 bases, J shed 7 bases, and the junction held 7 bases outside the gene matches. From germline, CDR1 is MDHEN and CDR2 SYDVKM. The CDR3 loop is CASSLPTGGRSGYTF. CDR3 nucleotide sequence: TGTGCCAGCAGTTTACCGACAGGGGGCAGAAGTGGCTACACCTTC.

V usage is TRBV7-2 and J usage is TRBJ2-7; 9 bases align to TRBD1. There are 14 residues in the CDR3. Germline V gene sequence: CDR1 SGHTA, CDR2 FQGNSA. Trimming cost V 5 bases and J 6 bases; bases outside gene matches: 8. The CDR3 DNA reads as TGTGCCAGCAGCGCACAGGGGGCGACCGGCGAGCAGTACTTC. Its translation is CASSAQGATGEQYF. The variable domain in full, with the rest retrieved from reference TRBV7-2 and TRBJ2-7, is GAGVSQSPSNKVTEKGKDVELRCDPISGHTALYWYRQSLGQGLEFLIYFQGNSAPDKSGLPSDRFSAERTGGSVSTLTIQRTQQEDSAVYLCASSAQGATGEQYFGPGTRLTVT.

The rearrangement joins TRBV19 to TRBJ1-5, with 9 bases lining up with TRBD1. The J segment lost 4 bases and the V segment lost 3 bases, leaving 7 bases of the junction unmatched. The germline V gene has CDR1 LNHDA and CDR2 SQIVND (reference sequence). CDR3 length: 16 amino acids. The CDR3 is CASSMKGTGQNQPQHF. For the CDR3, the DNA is TGTGCCAGTAGTATGAAAGGGACAGGGCAGAATCAGCCCCAGCATTTT.

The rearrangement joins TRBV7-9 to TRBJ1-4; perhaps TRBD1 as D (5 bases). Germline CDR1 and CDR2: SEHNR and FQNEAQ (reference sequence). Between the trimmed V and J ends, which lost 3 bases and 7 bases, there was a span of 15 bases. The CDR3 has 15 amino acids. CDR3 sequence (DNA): TGTGCCAGCAGCTTTGGGGGAAAAACTGGTGAAAAACTGTTTTTT. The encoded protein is CASSFGGKTGEKLFF.

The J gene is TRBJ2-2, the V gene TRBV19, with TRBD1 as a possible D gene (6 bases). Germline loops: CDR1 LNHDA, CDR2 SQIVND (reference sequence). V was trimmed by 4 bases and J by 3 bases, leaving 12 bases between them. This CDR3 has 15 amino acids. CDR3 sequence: CASSTTTGYTGELFF. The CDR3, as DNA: TGTGCCAGTAGTACCACGACAGGTTACACCGGGGAGCTGTTTTTT.

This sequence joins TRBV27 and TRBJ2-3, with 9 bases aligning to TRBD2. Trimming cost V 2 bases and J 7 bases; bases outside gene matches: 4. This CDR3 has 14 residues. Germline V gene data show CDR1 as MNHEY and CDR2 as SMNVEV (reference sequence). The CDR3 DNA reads TGTGCCAGCAGTTTAGCGGGGGGGCCGTATACGCAGTATTTT. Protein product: CASSLAGGPYTQYF.

The CDR3 DNA sequence: TGCGCCAGCAGGCCGGGAGTAGGGGGGAGTCAGCCCCAGCATTTT. Its translation: CASRPGVGGSQPQHF. The chain couples TRBV5-1 to TRBJ1-5; D possibly corresponds to TRBD1 (6 bases). The CDR3 covers 15 residues. Per germline, CDR1 SGHRS and CDR2 YFSETQ. Trimming removed 5 bases at V and 6 bases at J, with 18 bases between. Full variable domain (outside the CDR3, taken from reference TRBV5-1 and TRBJ1-5): KAGVTQTPRYLIKTRGQQVTLSCSPISGHRSVSWYQQTPGQGLQFLFEYFSETQRNKGNFPGRFSGRQFSNSRSEMNVSTLELGDSALYLCASRPGVGGSQPQHFGDGTRLSIL.

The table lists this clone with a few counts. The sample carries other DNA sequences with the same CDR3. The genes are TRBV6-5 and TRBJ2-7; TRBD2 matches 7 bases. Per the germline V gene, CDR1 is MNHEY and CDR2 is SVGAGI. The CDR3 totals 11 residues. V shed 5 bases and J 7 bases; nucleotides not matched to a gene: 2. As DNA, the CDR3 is TGTGCCAGCAGTCTGGGGGGGGAGCAGTACTTC. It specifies CASSLGGEQYF.

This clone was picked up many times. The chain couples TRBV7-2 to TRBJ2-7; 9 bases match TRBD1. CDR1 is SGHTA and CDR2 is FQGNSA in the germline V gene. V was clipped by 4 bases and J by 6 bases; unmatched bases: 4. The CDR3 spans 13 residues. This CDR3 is CASSWTGAGEQYF. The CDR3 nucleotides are TGTGCCAGCAGCTGGACAGGGGCGGGCGAGCAGTACTTC.

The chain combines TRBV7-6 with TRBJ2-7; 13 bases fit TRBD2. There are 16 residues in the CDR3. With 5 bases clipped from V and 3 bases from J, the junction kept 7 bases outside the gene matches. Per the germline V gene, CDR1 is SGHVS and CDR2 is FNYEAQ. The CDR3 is CASSPGLAGARYEQYF. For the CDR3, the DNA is TGTGCCAGCAGCCCCGGACTAGCGGGGGCACGCTACGAGCAGTACTTC.